This T cell receptor (beta chain) was recorded in a study of cytomegalovirus exposure and HLA in healthy donors. Study-level background: In a previous analysis, some 110 million unique TCR beta sequences were found from 150 million to 200 million T cells.

The PCR was carried out with 60 Vbeta primers and 13 Jbeta primers. The assay was immunoSEQ multiplex PCR, and TCRdb's table has in-frame clones only and misses some. The data hold about 200,000 clones, with around 75% observed a single time. The length of the CDR3 is 15 residues. Trimming at V came to 6 bases and at J to 6 bases, leaving 5 bases not matched to a gene. Germline loops: CDR1 MNHEY, CDR2 SMNVEV (reference sequence). What was sequenced was PBMCs. The TCR was taken from a woman aged 25 to 45 in good health and CMV-seronegative. The V and J genes are TRBV27 and TRBJ2-1; 13 bases map to TRBD2. CDR3 in DNA: TGTGCCAGCAGGGGTTGGACTAGCGGGAGCAATGAGCAGTTCTTC. This gives the protein CASRGWTSGSNEQFF.